The 17 T cell receptor beta chains listed next were all sequenced from one sample in a study of human CD4 T cells and Enterobacteriaceae. Data came from immunoSEQ multiplex PCR; TCRdb stores just in-frame clones and leaves some out. The repertoire holds fewer than 35,000 clones, with 65% to 85% as singletons. The memory gate held CD4+ cells that were not CD45RA+CCR7+CD95- naive cells, over 95% pure. The sequencing input was memory CD4+ T cells from blood. These receptors came from a human donor in good health.

The CDR3 spells CASKRGDSYEQYF. CDR3 in DNA: TGTGCCAGCAAGCGGGGGGACTCCTACGAGCAGTACTTC. This sequence joins TRBV28 and TRBJ2-7; 9 nucleotides line up with TRBD2. After removal of 7 bases from V and 0 bases from J, the junction contained 1 base not matched to a gene. CDR3 length equals 13 residues. The germline V gene has CDR1 MDHEN and CDR2 SYDVKM.

The chain carries TRBV6-5 and TRBJ2-1, with D perhaps matching TRBD2 (6 bases). The CDR3 runs 14 residues. V shed 2 bases and J shed 4 bases, with 9 bases lying between them. Germline V gene lookup returns CDR1 MNHEY and CDR2 SVGAGI. In DNA, the CDR3 is TGTGCCAGCAGTTACGGGGCGGGGTACAATGAGCAGTTCTTC. It codes for CASSYGAGYNEQFF.

The chain recombines TRBV5-1 with TRBJ2-1; weak D call: TRBD2 (5 bases). This CDR3 comprises 15 residues. Germline lookup yields CDR1 SGHRS and CDR2 YFSETQ. Between the trimmed V and J ends, which lost 4 bases and 2 bases, there was a span of 13 bases. The CDR3 spells CASSPVGETYNEQFF. The CDR3 DNA follows: TGCGCCAGCAGCCCTGTCGGGGAGACCTACAATGAGCAGTTCTTC. Drawing the rest from reference TRBV5-1 and TRBJ2-1, the complete variable domain is KAGVTQTPRYLIKTRGQQVTLSCSPISGHRSVSWYQQTPGQGLQFLFEYFSETQRNKGNFPGRFSGRQFSNSRSEMNVSTLELGDSALYLCASSPVGETYNEQFFGPGTRLTVL.

This rearrangement joins TRBV18 to TRBJ1-5; D is uncertain. Trimming left V 2 bases short and J 6 bases short, with 11 bases between. Germline CDR1 is KGHSH and CDR2 is LQKENI. The CDR3 runs to 14 residues. As DNA, the CDR3 is TGTGCCAGCTCACCAATGAGTAAAGGTCAGCCCCAGCATTTT. As protein: CASSPMSKGQPQHF.

V and J are TRBV7-2 and TRBJ2-3; weak D call: TRBD1 (5 bases). CDR1 and CDR2 (germline): SGHTA, FQGNSA. This CDR3 is built from 15 residues. V lost 5 bases, J lost 9 bases, and 21 bases lay in between. The CDR3 DNA reads TGTGCCAGCAGCCTCACAATCGCGCAGGGTGGGACGCAGTATTTT. Protein sequence: CASSLTIAQGGTQYF.

This clone was seen a handful of times. The chain has TRBV10-3 and TRBJ2-3, with unresolved D. The CDR3 loop spans 15 amino acids. Trimming pared 4 bases from V and 1 base from J, leaving 12 bases between. CDR1 and CDR2 (germline): ENHRY, SYGVKD. CDR3 protein: CAISGAAQGTDTQYF. The CDR3 DNA reads as TGTGCCATCAGTGGAGCCGCCCAGGGCACAGATACGCAGTATTTT.

The chain has TRBV28 and TRBJ1-1, with 7 bases matching TRBD1. Germline CDR1 is MDHEN and CDR2 is SYDVKM. The ends lost 6 bases at V and 2 bases at J; junction bases unmatched: 6. The CDR3 runs to 14 residues. CDR3 DNA sequence: TGTGCCAGCAGGACCGGGACAGCCAACACTGAAGCTTTCTTT. This encodes CASRTGTANTEAFF. The variable domain in full, completed from reference TRBV28 and TRBJ1-1, reads DVKVTQSSRYLVKRTGEKVFLECVQDMDHENMFWYRQDPGLGLRLIYFSYDVKMKEKGDIPEGYSVSREKKERFSLILESASTNQTSMYLCASRTGTANTEAFFGQGTRLTVV.

The V and J genes are TRBV5-5 and TRBJ2-5, with 10 positions matching TRBD2. Germline CDR1 is SGHKS and CDR2 is YYEKEE (reference sequence). This CDR3 is 15 amino acids long. Germline trimming cut 4 bases from V and 4 bases from J; bases unmatched to any gene: 7. CDR3: CASSVGLARGETQYF. The CDR3 DNA is TGTGCCAGCAGCGTGGGACTAGCGAGGGGAGAGACCCAGTACTTC.

In its sample, this clone was seen a few times. This chain connects TRBV28 to TRBJ1-5; maybe TRBD1 (6 bases). The CDR3 contains 14 residues. CDR1 is MDHEN and CDR2 is SYDVKM in the germline V gene. V was pared by 6 bases and J by 2 bases, with 11 bases between. The DNA of the CDR3 is TGTGCCAGCAGGATCGCAGGGGGCAATCAGCCCCAGCATTTT. Residues: CASRIAGGNQPQHF. The variable domain in full, with the rest retrieved from reference TRBV28 and TRBJ1-5, is DVKVTQSSRYLVKRTGEKVFLECVQDMDHENMFWYRQDPGLGLRLIYFSYDVKMKEKGDIPEGYSVSREKKERFSLILESASTNQTSMYLCASRIAGGNQPQHFGDGTRLSIL.

This clone was detected once. The genes are TRBV27 and TRBJ2-7; maybe TRBD2 (6 bases). The V end was cut by 7 bases, the J end by 1 base, with 14 bases between. Per the germline V gene, CDR1 is MNHEY and CDR2 is SMNVEV (reference sequence). CDR3 length: 14 residues. The CDR3: CASNRWGESYEQYF. The CDR3 DNA follows: TGTGCCAGCAACAGGTGGGGGGAGTCCTACGAGCAGTACTTC.

The genes are TRBV5-1 and TRBJ2-1; weak D call: TRBD2 (5 bases). Germline V lookup: CDR1 SGHRS, CDR2 YFSETQ. The length of the CDR3 is 17 residues. The V gene lost 4 bases and the J gene lost 4 bases, with 21 bases spanning the gap. The CDR3 sequence is CASSKGDLSGNYNEQFF. Here the CDR3 DNA reads TGCGCCAGCAGCAAGGGAGATCTTTCGGGAAATTACAATGAGCAGTTCTTC.

The gene calls are TRBV11-3 and TRBJ1-4; weak D call: TRBD1 (6 bases). V lost 6 bases, J lost 1 base, and 15 bases lay in between. Germline loops: CDR1 SGHNT, CDR2 YENEEA. The CDR3 runs to 16 residues. The CDR3 is CASRPPGEETNEKLFF. The CDR3 nucleotides are TGTGCCAGCAGACCCCCAGGGGAGGAAACTAATGAAAAACTGTTTTTT.

The chain has TRBV10-1 and TRBJ1-1; D unclear. CDR1 is WNHNN, CDR2 SYGVQD, per germline (reference sequence). CDR3 length equals 14 residues. The germline V and J ends were trimmed by 3 bases and 1 base, with 9 bases remaining between them. The CDR3 bases are TGCGCCAGCAGTGATTTCGGACGGAACACTGAAGCTTTCTTT. Amino acids: CASSDFGRNTEAFF.

V and J are TRBV7-9 and TRBJ1-1; D is unresolved. There are 13 residues in the CDR3. The ends were cut back, 4 bases at V and 0 bases at J, with 6 bases in the middle. Germline-derived CDR1 and CDR2 are SEHNR and FQNEAQ (reference sequence). CDR3 in amino acids: CASSYLLNTEAFF. The CDR3 nucleotides read TGTGCCAGCAGCTACCTCCTGAACACTGAAGCTTTCTTT.

The J gene is TRBJ2-3, the V gene TRBV10-3; 8 positions agree with TRBD2. The V gene's germline CDR1 is ENHRY and CDR2 SYGVKD. After removal of 6 bases from V and 0 bases from J, the junction contained 5 bases not matched to a gene. The CDR3 contains 15 residues. Here the CDR3 reads CAIRETGGSTDTQYF. The CDR3, as DNA: TGTGCCATCAGGGAAACGGGAGGGAGCACAGATACGCAGTATTTT.

This chain joins TRBV15 and TRBJ1-5; 7 bases map to TRBD1. The V segment lost 2 bases and the J segment 10 bases; nucleotides outside the gene matches: 14. The CDR3 is made up of 16 amino acids. The germline V gene encodes CDR1 LNHNV and CDR2 YYDKDF (reference sequence). Written as DNA, the CDR3 is TGTGCCACCAGCAGACCAAGGACAGGCTCAAGAGAACCCCAGCATTTT. Protein sequence: CATSRPRTGSREPQHF.

This chain uses TRBV7-9 with TRBJ2-1; D not resolved. V gave up 0 bases and J gave up 9 bases, with 0 bases separating them. The CDR3 runs 10 residues. CDR1 and CDR2 (germline): SEHNR, FQNEAQ (reference sequence). The CDR3 here is CASSLAEQFF. CDR3 nucleotide sequence: TGTGCCAGCAGCTTAGCTGAGCAGTTCTTC.